This T cell receptor (beta chain) was obtained from a study of T cell clones after liver transplantation. Overall study context: Post-transplant blood was tracked for graft-donor-reactive T cell clones identified in a pre-transplant mixed lymphocyte reaction.

Study findings and constraints: In two subjects, few donor cells limited the measurable donor-reactive repertoire. A larger donor-reactive than third-party decline suggested partial antigen-specific deletion.

Assay: immunoSEQ multiplex PCR; the TCRdb copy retains only in-frame clones and omits some. The table shows tens of thousands of clones, with approximately 80% occurring only once. Comment on this clone: What it binds is unknown.

V lost 4 bases and J 4 bases, leaving 25 bases between the germline ends. The CDR3 totals 18 residues. Germline CDR1 MNHEY, CDR2 SMNVEV (reference sequence). The sequencing used CD4+ T cells from blood, collected 12 months after liver transplant. The origin of this receptor is a human patient who received a liver transplant. Part of the T cell pool may stem from the graft donor. The V gene is TRBV27, the J gene TRBJ1-2, with D maybe TRBD1 (6 bases). CDR3 DNA: TGTGCCAGCAGTTCCAGGACTCGAATCGGGGGGGGCCCCTATGGCTACACCTTC. Its protein product is CASSSRTRIGGGPYGYTF.